Each of the 9 T cell receptor beta chains below was sequenced from the same sample in a study of blood T cell repertoires in COVID-19. Only in-frame clones appear in the TCRdb table, and some are missing; sequencing was by immunoSEQ multiplex PCR. The table records approximately 230,000 clones, roughly 88% of them present only once. Material for sequencing was peripheral blood. The receptors here all came from a woman between 25 and 40 years old with COVID-19, enrolled during active disease.

The chain couples TRBV5-5 to TRBJ1-3; no firm D call. The ends were cut back, 0 bases at V and 1 base at J, with 8 bases in the middle. CDR3 length equals 15 residues. Looked up from germline, CDR1 is SGHKS and CDR2 is YYEKEE (reference sequence). The CDR3 sequence is CASSLGAGSGNTIYF. For the CDR3, the DNA is TGTGCCAGCAGCTTGGGGGCGGGATCTGGAAACACCATATATTTT.

In this sample, this clone turned up once. This chain joins TRBV7-2 and TRBJ1-3, with D perhaps matching TRBD1 (5 bases). The CDR3 is 16 residues long. Trimming left V 5 bases short and J 4 bases short, with 18 bases between. Per the germline V gene, CDR1 is SGHTA and CDR2 is FQGNSA. Here the CDR3 DNA reads TGTGCCAGCAGCCGGAGGGCAGGGCGGGGCGGAAACACCATATATTTT. Its translation is CASSRRAGRGGNTIYF.

V gene TRBV11-2 combines with J gene TRBJ2-3; the D gene is possibly TRBD1 (6 bases). Looked up from germline, CDR1 is SGHAT and CDR2 is FQNNGV. The CDR3 spans 14 residues. Trimming left V 1 base short and J 13 bases short, with 18 bases between. CDR3 nucleotides: TGTGCCAGCAGCTTAGTTTCAAAGTGGAACAGGGAGTATTTT. It codes for CASSLVSKWNREYF.

The chain uses TRBV29-1 and TRBJ2-5, with 9 positions matching TRBD2. Trimming cost V 8 bases and J 4 bases; bases outside gene matches: 11. The CDR3 covers 14 residues. Germline V gives CDR1 SQVTM, CDR2 ANQGSEA. CDR3 in DNA: TGCAGCCTGGAAGTTGGGACTAGCAGAGAGACCCAGTACTTC. Protein product: CSLEVGTSRETQYF.

V is TRBV5-1 and J is TRBJ1-4; D remains unclear. The CDR3 is 15 amino acids. V shed 0 bases and J shed 5 bases, with 11 bases lying between them. The germline CDR1 and CDR2 sequences are SGHRS and YFSETQ. CDR3 in DNA: TGCGCCAGCAGCTTGGAATCGCACTCGAATGAAAAACTGTTTTTT. This gives the protein CASSLESHSNEKLFF.

This chain connects TRBV7-2 to TRBJ2-1; possibly TRBD2 for D (6 bases). Trimming took off 2 bases at V and 5 bases at J, with 19 bases between the two ends. This CDR3 contains 17 residues. Germline V gene data show CDR1 as SGHTA and CDR2 as FQGNSA. CDR3 sequence reads: CASSLLSGPALHNEQFF. The CDR3 DNA follows: TGTGCCAGCAGCTTATTAAGCGGGCCCGCCCTCCACAATGAGCAGTTCTTC.

This clone appeared once. The chain employs TRBV7-6 and TRBJ2-3; 9 positions agree with TRBD2. CDR1 and CDR2 from the germline V gene are SGHVS and FNYEAQ. Trimming took 2 bases from V and 2 from J; bases not matched to a gene: 11. This CDR3 comprises 18 residues. The CDR3 DNA reads as TGTGCCAGCAGCTTAAATCCCCCAGCGGGAGGCGTCACAGATACGCAGTATTTT. Protein product: CASSLNPPAGGVTDTQYF.

The CDR3 DNA reads as TGTGCCAGTAGTCCATCCTACAGGGGTACCTACGAGCAGTACTTC. This codes for CASSPSYRGTYEQYF. The rearrangement joins TRBV19 to TRBJ2-7; 7 positions agree with TRBD1. Losses at the gene ends were 5 bases for V and 2 bases for J; bases not matched to a gene: 9. Germline lookup yields CDR1 LNHDA and CDR2 SQIVND (reference sequence). The length of the CDR3 is 15 residues.

The genes are TRBV6-5 and TRBJ1-2, with D unresolved. The CDR3 loop spans 14 amino acids. Trimming left V 0 bases short and J 4 bases short, with 9 bases between. Germline V gene data show CDR1 as MNHEY and CDR2 as SVGAGI. CDR3 DNA sequence: TGTGCCAGCAGTTACTCGAGGGTGACCTATGGCTACACCTTC. It yields the protein CASSYSRVTYGYTF.